This TCR beta chain was profiled in a study of cytotoxic CD8 clonotypes in ibrutinib-treated CLL listed by TCRdb under 2021. For the study in its entirety: In this cohort, approximately 14 patients were treatment-naive and about a dozen were relapsed/refractory, while 17 to 18 had unmutated IGHV. Partial responses were observed in approximately 24 patients and complete responses in 2; after a median follow-up of around 68 months, remission was maintained in around 14 patients and progression was observed in approximately twelve. Longitudinal samples were obtainable from 26 of the 86 participants in the trial. Samples at response were collected after a median of 12 months of treatment, with a range of about 6 to 40 months. Samples averaged roughly 280,000 productive templates and 80,000 to 100,000 productive rearrangements. Cryopreserved peripheral blood mononuclear cells were collected before treatment, at response, and at either disease progression or sustained remission. The paper as a whole reports these results and caveats: At baseline, clonality was higher than in age-matched healthy donors and showed a strong correlation with circulating CD8+ T-cell counts. Lymph node repertoires were not examined, and the timing of sampling was not matched between patients in sustained remission and those whose disease progressed. An increase in clonality was observed at ibrutinib response, with clonality remaining stable during sustained remission and falling back toward baseline at progression. Public clonotypes were rare and either shrank or stayed stable during treatment, and the rise in clonality at ibrutinib response reflected expansion of private clonotypes.

Trimming costs V 2 bases and J 5 bases, and their ends lie 15 bases apart. The cysteine opens and the phenylalanine closes a CDR3 of 14 amino acids. CDR3 DNA is the only sequence kept; it has 42 bases, read in frame from the first base. From the germline V gene, CDR1 is SQVTM and CDR2 is ANQGSEA. For TCR beta library preparation, 2 to 2.5 micrograms of genomic DNA were isolated from cryopreserved PBMCs. Longitudinal blood samples from CLL patients on ibrutinib monotherapy underwent high-throughput TCR beta sequencing. The patients took part in an open-label, single-center phase 2 trial of ibrutinib monotherapy. On this clone itself: This clone's antigen is unknown. Base qualities are not at hand, and no much larger clone is one base apart.

On a MiSeq, deep resolution sequencing aimed for a depth between 1 in 1 million and 1 in 200,000 T cells, with each clonotype covered approximately 10x on average. The immunoSEQ hsTCRB Kit was used to generate TCR beta libraries. The authors' pipeline ran thus. The data were analyzed with ImmunoSEQ Analyzer and ImmunoSEQ Data Assistant, and V, D and J gene assignments followed IMGT definitions. Clonality, which ranges from 0 to 1, was calculated by subtracting the normalized Shannon entropy of productive rearrangement frequencies from one. Public clonotype analysis was restricted to overrepresented clonotypes comprising at least 0.05% of each patient's repertoire. Approximately 12 repertoires from age-matched healthy donors, obtained from immuneACCESS, served as clonality controls. TCRdb took this table from immuneACCESS and kept in-frame rearrangements with V and J called. Such tables lack part of the clones; where checked against another copy, unresolved V genes explain under half of the gap, and the rest is unexplained. V and J calls and clone size are those listed in that table; D and trimming were worked out from the DNA. The sample includes approximately 33,000 clones, with roughly two thirds observed a single time. Approximately 30% of the sample rests with the top ten.

This clonotype was sampled from a human donor with chronic lymphocytic leukemia. The chain joins TRBV29-1 to TRBJ1-2, with an unclear D gene assignment. The sequences come from PBMCs, collected before ibrutinib treatment. The CDR3 is CSVESRLEAYGYTF. The nucleotides read TGCAGCGTTGAATCAAGGCTAGAAGCATATGGCTACACCTTC.